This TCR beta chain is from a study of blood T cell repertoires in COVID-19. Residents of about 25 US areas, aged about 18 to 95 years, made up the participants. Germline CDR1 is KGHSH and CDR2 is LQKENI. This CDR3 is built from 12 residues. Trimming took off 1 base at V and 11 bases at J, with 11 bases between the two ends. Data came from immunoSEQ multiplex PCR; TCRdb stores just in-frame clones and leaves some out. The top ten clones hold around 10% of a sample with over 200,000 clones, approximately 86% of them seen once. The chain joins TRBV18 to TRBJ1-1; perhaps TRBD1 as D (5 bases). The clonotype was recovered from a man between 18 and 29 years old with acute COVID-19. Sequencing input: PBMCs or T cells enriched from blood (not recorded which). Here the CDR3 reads CASSPRGGVAFF. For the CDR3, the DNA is TGTGCCAGCTCACCACGTGGGGGGGTCGCTTTCTTT.